A single sample is the source of the 5 T cell receptor beta chains below, sequenced in a study of blood T cell repertoires in COVID-19. Clones were sequenced by immunoSEQ multiplex PCR, and TCRdb holds only the in-frame ones, with some missing. The sample records about 440,000 clones, roughly 91% being singletons. Sequences were obtained from PBMCs or T cells enriched from blood (not recorded which). All receptors derive from a man aged 18 to 29 who had recovered from COVID-19.

V usage is TRBV21-1 and J usage is TRBJ2-7; the table names TRBD2, a call not compared with the DNA. TRBV21-1 is a pseudogene segment. The CDR3 length is 14 residues. The CDR3 bases are TGTGCCAGCAGCAAGAGCGGACCGTCCTACGAGCAGTACTTC. The encoded protein is CASSKSGPSYEQYF.

CDR3 sequence reads: CASSGGWGTSSYNEQFF. The CDR3 nucleotides read TGTGCCAGTAGCGGTGGGTGGGGTACTAGCTCCTACAATGAGCAGTTCTTC. V and J are TRBV19 and TRBJ2-1; a weak D match, TRBD2 (5 bases). The ends were cut back, 6 bases at V and 0 bases at J, with 18 bases in the middle. CDR1 is LNHDA and CDR2 is SQIVND in the germline V gene (reference sequence). The CDR3 totals 17 residues.

This sequence joins TRBV15 and TRBJ2-3; D remains unclear. This CDR3 region has 16 residues. V dropped 0 bases and J dropped 0 bases, with 10 bases sitting between them. CDR1 is LNHNV and CDR2 is YYDKDF in the germline V gene (reference sequence). The CDR3 reads CATSRDSPSSTDTQYF. CDR3 nucleotides: TGTGCCACCAGCAGAGACTCCCCTTCTAGCACAGATACGCAGTATTTT.

This clone occurred once. The chain couples TRBV5-6 to TRBJ1-5, with D possibly being TRBD1 (6 bases). The ends were cut back, 0 bases at V and 4 bases at J, with 11 bases in the middle. Per the germline V gene, CDR1 is SGHDT and CDR2 is YYEEEE. The CDR3 runs 15 residues. This CDR3 is CASSLGQVNNQPQHF. The CDR3 DNA reads as TGTGCCAGCAGCTTGGGACAGGTGAATAATCAGCCCCAGCATTTT. Together with reference TRBV5-6 and TRBJ1-5, the CDR3 gives the full variable domain: DAGVTQSPTHLIKTRGQQVTLRCSPKSGHDTVSWYQQALGQGPQFIFQYYEEEERQRGNFPDRFSGHQFPNYSSELNVNALLLGDSALYLCASSLGQVNNQPQHFGDGTRLSIL.

V usage is TRBV7-9 and J usage is TRBJ2-3, with 14 nucleotides matching TRBD2. Germline CDR1 and CDR2: SEHNR and FQNEAQ (reference sequence). The CDR3 loop spans 18 amino acids. V gave up 4 bases and J gave up 2 bases; unmatched junction bases: 8. CDR3 in amino acids: CASSSYLGLAGDTDTQYF. The CDR3 bases are TGTGCCAGCAGCTCCTACCTGGGACTAGCGGGGGACACAGATACGCAGTATTTT.